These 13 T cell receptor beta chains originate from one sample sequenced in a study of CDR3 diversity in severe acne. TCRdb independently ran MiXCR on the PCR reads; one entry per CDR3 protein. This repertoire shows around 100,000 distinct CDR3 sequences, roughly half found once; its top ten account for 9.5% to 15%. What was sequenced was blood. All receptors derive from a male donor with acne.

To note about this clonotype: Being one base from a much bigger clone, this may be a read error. The CDR3 DNA follows: TGCGCCAGCAGCTATAAACCGGGACTAGCGGTCCCTAAGCAGTTCTTC. Residues: CASSYKPGLAVPKQFF. The chain is built from TRBV5-1 and TRBJ2-1; 11 nucleotides match TRBD2. Germline CDR1 is SGHRS and CDR2 is YFSETQ. This CDR3 is 16 amino acids long. With V trimmed by 3 bases and J by 11 bases, 13 bases remained unmatched.

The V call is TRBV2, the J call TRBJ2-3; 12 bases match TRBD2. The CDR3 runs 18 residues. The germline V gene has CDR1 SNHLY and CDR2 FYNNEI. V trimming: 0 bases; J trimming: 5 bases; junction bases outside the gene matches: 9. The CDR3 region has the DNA TGTGCCAGCAGTGAAGCGCCGGCTAGCGGGAGGGCTGAAGATACGCAGTATTTT. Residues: CASSEAPASGRAEDTQYF.

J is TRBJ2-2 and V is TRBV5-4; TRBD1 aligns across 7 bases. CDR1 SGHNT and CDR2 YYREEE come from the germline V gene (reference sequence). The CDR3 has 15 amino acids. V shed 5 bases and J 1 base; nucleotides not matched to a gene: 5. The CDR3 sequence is CASRTGTENTGELFF. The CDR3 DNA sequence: TGTGCCAGCAGAACCGGGACAGAGAACACCGGGGAGCTGTTTTTT.

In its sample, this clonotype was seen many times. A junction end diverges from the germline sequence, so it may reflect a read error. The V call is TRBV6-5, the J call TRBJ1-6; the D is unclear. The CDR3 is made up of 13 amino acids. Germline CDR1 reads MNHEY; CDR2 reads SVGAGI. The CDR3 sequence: CASSNSYNSPLHF. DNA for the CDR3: TGTGCCAGCAGTAACTCCTATAATTCACCCCTCCACTTT.

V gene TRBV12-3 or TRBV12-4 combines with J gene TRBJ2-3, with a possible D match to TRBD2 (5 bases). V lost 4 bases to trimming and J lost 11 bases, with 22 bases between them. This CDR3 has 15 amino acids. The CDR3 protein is CASSSQADAYNEQYF. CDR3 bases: TGTGCCAGCAGTTCTCAAGCGGACGCCTACAATGAGCAGTATTTT.

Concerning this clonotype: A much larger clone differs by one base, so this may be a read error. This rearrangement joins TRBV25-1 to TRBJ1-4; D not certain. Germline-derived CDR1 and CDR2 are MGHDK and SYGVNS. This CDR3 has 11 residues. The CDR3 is CASGEGWKLFF. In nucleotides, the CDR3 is TGTGCCAGCGGTGAAGGGTGGAAACTGTTTTTT.

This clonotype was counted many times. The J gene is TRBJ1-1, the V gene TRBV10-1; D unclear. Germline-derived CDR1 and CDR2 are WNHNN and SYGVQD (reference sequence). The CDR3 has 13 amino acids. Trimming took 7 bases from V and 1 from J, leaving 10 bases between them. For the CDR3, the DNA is TGCGCCAGCACTAAGGGCAGGAACACTGAAGCTTTCTTT. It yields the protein CASTKGRNTEAFF.

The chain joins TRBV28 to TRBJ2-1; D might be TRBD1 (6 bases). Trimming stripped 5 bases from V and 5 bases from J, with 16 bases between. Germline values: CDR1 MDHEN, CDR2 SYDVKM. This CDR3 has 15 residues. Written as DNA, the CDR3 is TGTGCCAGCAGTCCGTCAGGGGCGCAGGACAATGAGCAGTTCTTC. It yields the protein CASSPSGAQDNEQFF.

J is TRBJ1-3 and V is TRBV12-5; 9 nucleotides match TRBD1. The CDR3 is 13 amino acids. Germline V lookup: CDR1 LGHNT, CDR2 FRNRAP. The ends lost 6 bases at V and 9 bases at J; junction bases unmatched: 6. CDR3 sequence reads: CASGLGQGTTIYF. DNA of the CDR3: TGTGCTAGTGGGCTGGGACAGGGCACCACCATATATTTT.

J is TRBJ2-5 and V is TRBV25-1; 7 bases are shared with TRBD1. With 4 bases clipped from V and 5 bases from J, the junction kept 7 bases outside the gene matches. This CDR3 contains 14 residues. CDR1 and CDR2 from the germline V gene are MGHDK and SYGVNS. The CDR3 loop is CASSGSTGEETQYF. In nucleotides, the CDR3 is TGTGCCAGCAGTGGTTCTACAGGGGAGGAGACCCAGTACTTC.

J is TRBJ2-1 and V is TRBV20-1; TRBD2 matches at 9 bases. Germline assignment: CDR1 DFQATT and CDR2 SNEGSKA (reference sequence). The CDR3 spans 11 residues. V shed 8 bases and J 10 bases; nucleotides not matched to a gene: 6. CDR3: CSSGTSREQFF. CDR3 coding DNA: TGCAGTTCCGGGACTAGCAGAGAGCAGTTCTTC.

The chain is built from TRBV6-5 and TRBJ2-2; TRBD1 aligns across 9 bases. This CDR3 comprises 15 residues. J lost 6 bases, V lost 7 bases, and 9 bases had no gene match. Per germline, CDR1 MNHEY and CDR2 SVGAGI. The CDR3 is CASIPTGGAAGELFF. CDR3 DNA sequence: TGTGCCAGCATCCCAACAGGGGGCGCAGCCGGGGAGCTGTTTTTT.

The CDR3 DNA reads as TGTGCCAGCCGAGTCACAGGGGAGTCTGATGAAAAACTGTTTTTT. Amino acid sequence: CASRVTGESDEKLFF. The rearrangement uses TRBV12-3 or TRBV12-4 and TRBJ1-4; 7 bases agree with TRBD1. V gave up 8 bases and J gave up 6 bases; unmatched junction bases: 12. This CDR3 comprises 15 residues.